The clone carrying this T cell receptor beta chain came up a few times. This sample was taken from a study of immune characterization of retroperitoneal liposarcoma. One entry per CDR3 protein, called by TCRdb with MiXCR from the PCR reads. This table has about 7,300 distinct CDR3 sequences, approximately 30% appearing once. The germline V gene encodes CDR1 MNHNS and CDR2 SASEGT. The CDR3 consists of 15 residues. V was clipped by 5 bases and J by 2 bases, with 13 bases between them. V and J are TRBV6-1 and TRBJ1-5; tentatively, D is TRBD1 (5 bases). The sequence came from a male donor with retroperitoneal liposarcoma. Sequenced material: blood. The CDR3 bases are TGTGCCAGCAGTCTGGGGGAAACGGGCAATCAGCCCCAGCATTTT. Its protein product is CASSLGETGNQPQHF.